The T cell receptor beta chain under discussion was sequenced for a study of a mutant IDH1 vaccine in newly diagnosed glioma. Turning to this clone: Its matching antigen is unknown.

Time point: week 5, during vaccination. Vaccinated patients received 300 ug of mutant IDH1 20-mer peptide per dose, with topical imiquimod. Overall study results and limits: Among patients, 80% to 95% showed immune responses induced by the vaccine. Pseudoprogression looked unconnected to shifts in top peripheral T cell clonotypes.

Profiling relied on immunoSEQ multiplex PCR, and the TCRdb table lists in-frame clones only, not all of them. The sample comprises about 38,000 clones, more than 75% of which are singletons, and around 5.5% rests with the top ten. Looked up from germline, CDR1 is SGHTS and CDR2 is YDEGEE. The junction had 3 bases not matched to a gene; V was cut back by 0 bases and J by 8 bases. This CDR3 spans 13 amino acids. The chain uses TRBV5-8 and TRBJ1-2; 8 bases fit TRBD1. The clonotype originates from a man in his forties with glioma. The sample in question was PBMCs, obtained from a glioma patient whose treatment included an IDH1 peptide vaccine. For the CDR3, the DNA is TGTGCCAGCAGCTTGGGACAGGGGACGGGCTACACCTTC. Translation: CASSLGQGTGYTF.